This TCR beta chain derives from a study of vaccination and CD4 T cells after COVID-19. V was trimmed by 2 bases and J by 9 bases, leaving 14 bases between them. Germline CDR1 MGHDK, CDR2 SYGVNS. This CDR3 has 14 residues. Treatment in this sample: approximately 11-day PBMC culture with coronavirus spike peptide pools or control peptides (ViraFEST assay). Sequencing of cultured CD4+ T cell DNA used the Oncomine TCR Beta short-read assay. MiXCR was run by TCRdb on the PCR reads, yielding one entry per CDR3 protein. The sample lists around 20,000 distinct CDR3 sequences; under 55% were seen once. Of note for this clonotype: Its antigen is currently unknown.

The V call is TRBV25-1, the J call TRBJ1-5; D is uncertain. Material for sequencing was CD4+ T cells from blood, cultured in vitro. The TCR was taken from a human donor who had recovered from COVID-19. The CDR3 DNA reads TGTGCCAGCAGTGAACGCGGCCGACCCGGGCCCCAGCATTTT. This codes for CASSERGRPGPQHF.